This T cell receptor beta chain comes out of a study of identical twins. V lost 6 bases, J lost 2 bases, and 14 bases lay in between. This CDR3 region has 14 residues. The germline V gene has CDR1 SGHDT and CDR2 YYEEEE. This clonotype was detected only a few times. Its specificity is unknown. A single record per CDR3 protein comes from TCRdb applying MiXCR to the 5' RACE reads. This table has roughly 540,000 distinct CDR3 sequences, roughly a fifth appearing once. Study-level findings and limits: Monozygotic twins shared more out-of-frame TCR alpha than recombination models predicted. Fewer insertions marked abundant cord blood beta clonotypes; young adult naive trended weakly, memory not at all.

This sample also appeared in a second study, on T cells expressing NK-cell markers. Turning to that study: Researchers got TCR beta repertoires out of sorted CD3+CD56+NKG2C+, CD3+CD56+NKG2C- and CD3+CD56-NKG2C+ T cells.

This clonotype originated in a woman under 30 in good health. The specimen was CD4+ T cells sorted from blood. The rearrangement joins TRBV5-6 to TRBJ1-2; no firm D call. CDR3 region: CASTPTGRNYGYTF. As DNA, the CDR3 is TGTGCCAGCACCCCAACGGGCAGAAACTATGGCTACACCTTC.